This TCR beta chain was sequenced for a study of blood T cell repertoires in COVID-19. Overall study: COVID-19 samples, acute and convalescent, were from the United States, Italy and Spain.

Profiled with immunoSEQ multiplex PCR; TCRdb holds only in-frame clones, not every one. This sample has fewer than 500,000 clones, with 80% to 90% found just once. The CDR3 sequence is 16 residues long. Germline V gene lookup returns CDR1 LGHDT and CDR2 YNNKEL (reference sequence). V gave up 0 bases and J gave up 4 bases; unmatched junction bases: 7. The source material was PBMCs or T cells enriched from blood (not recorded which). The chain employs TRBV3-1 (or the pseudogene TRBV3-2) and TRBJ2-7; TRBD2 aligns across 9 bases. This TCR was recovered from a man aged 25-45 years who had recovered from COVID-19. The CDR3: CASSQESSGSIYEQYF. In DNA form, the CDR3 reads TGTGCCAGCAGCCAAGAGAGTAGCGGGAGTATTTACGAGCAGTACTTC.